This section outlines one TCR beta chain sequence together with its context. These data originate in a study of technical replicates of blood from several donors. Germline V gene sequence: CDR1 MNHEY, CDR2 SVGAGI. The CDR3 loop spans 13 amino acids. Trimming took 6 bases from V and 0 from J, leaving 5 bases between them. The table came from immunoSEQ multiplex PCR; TCRdb's copy has only in-frame clones and leaves some out. The sample lists tens of thousands of clones; 94% were seen once. This clonotype was sampled from a human donor in good health. Input material: T cells isolated from PBMCs. The genes are TRBV6-5 and TRBJ2-2; D is ambiguous. This CDR3 is CASRGANTGELFF. The CDR3 bases are TGTGCCAGCAGGGGCGCGAACACCGGGGAGCTGTTTTTT.